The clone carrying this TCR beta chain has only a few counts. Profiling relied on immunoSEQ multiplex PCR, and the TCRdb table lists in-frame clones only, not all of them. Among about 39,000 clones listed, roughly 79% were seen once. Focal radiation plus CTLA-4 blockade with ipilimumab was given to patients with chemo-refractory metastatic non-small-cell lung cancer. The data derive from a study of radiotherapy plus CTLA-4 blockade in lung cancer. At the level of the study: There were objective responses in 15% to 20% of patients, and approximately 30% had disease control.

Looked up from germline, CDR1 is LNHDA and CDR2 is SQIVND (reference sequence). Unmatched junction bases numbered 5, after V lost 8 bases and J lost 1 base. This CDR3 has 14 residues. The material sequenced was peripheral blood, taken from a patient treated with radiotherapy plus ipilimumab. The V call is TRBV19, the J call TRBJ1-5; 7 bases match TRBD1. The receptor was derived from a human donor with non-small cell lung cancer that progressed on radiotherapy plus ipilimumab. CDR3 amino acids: CASDDRASNQPQHF. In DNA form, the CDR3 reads TGTGCCAGTGACGACAGGGCCAGCAATCAGCCCCAGCATTTT.